These T cell receptor beta chains were read from a single sample in a study of OX40 agonist ivuxolimab in advanced cancers. Profiling relied on immunoSEQ multiplex PCR, and the TCRdb table lists in-frame clones only, not all of them. Of some 100,000 clones in the sample, around nine tenths were seen once. The starting material was CD4+ or CD8+ T cells sorted from blood, obtained in a trial of the OX40 agonist ivuxolimab. The receptors were gathered from an adult with an advanced solid tumor such as melanoma, head and neck, liver or kidney cancer. CDR3s include the opening cysteine and the closing phenylalanine or tryptophan. The D gene is left open where the match is weak. Clone size, where shown, is once, few, many, or a class for clones that have expanded.

d_call,j_call,v_call,clone_size,cdr3_aa,cdr3_nt
.,TRBJ1-5,TRBV6-5,.,CASSDAQPQHF,TGTGCCAGCAGTGATGCCCAGCCCCAGCATTTT
TRBD1,TRBJ1-2,TRBV6-5,once,CASSYGTGSNGYTF,TGTGCCAGCAGTTACGGGACAGGATCAAATGGCTACACCTTC
.,TRBJ1-5,TRBV6-1,.,CASSGANNQPQHF,TGTGCCAGCTCCGGGGCAAATAATCAGCCCCAGCATTTT
.,TRBJ1-1,TRBV7-9,.,CASSLQQGPRAFF,TGTGCCAGCAGTCTCCAGCAGGGGCCAAGGGCTTTCTTT
TRBD2,TRBJ2-5,TRBV9,.,CASSVASGRSETQYF,TGTGCCAGCAGCGTAGCTAGCGGGAGAAGTGAGACCCAGTACTTC
.,TRBJ1-6,TRBV9,few,CASSARRNDSPLHF,TGTGCCAGCAGCGCCAGACGGAACGATTCACCCCTCCACTTT
TRBD1,TRBJ1-1,TRBV30,.,CAWRNNAWTGEAFF,TGTGCCTGGAGGAACAACGCGTGGACAGGAGAAGCTTTCTTT
.,TRBJ2-3,TRBV21-1,.,CASIPSSTDTQYF,TGTGCCAGCATCCCTTCGAGCACAGATACGCAGTATTTT
.,TRBJ2-1,TRBV6-5,.,CASSYSDYPYNNEQFF,TGTGCCAGCAGTTACTCTGACTATCCCTACAACAATGAGCAGTTCTTC
TRBD2,TRBJ2-7,TRBV7-9,.,CASSLVRGVLTHEQYF,TGTGCCAGCAGCTTAGTGCGGGGGGTTCTCACCCACGAGCAGTACTTC
.,TRBJ2-3,TRBV28,.,CASAGRTAVSTDTQYF,TGTGCCAGCGCCGGACGCACCGCCGTATCCACAGATACGCAGTATTTT
.,TRBJ2-5,TRBV2,.,CASSPTGGEYQETQYF,TGTGCCAGCAGCCCCACCGGGGGCGAGTACCAAGAGACCCAGTACTTC
TRBD1,TRBJ1-1,TRBV25-1,.,CASSEPGQGLAFF,TGTGCCAGCAGTGAACCGGGACAGGGGCTTGCTTTCTTT
.,TRBJ1-5,TRBV19,.,CASSGGGSSGGNQPQHF,TGTGCCAGTAGTGGGGGGGGCAGCTCGGGCGGCAATCAGCCCCAGCATTTT
TRBD2,TRBJ2-2,TRBV11-1,.,CASSSGLAGGNTGELFF,TGTGCCAGCAGCTCGGGACTAGCGGGGGGTAACACCGGGGAGCTGTTTTTT
.,TRBJ2-3,TRBV6-1,.,CASSEIGGYTDTQYF,TGTGCCAGCAGTGAAATCGGGGGCTACACAGATACGCAGTATTTT
TRBD2,TRBJ2-2,TRBV9,.,CASSARTPTRREGYTGELFF,TGTGCCAGCAGCGCCCGAACCCCTACTAGGCGGGAGGGATACACCGGGGAGCTGTTTTTT
.,TRBJ2-3,TRBV5-4,.,CASSRRDPDTQYF,TGTGCCAGCAGCAGGAGGGATCCAGATACGCAGTATTTT
.,TRBJ1-5,TRBV27,.,CASRKDWVSNQPQHF,TGTGCCAGCAGGAAAGACTGGGTTAGCAATCAGCCCCAGCATTTT
.,TRBJ1-5,TRBV2,few,CASSLRWDQPQHF,TGTGCCAGCAGCCTCCGATGGGATCAGCCCCAGCATTTT
TRBD1,TRBJ2-7,TRBV27,.,CASGTVFYEQYF,TGTGCCAGTGGGACAGTCTTCTACGAGCAGTACTTC
.,TRBJ2-5,TRBV21-1,.,CASSKASVVGGRPKETQYF,TGTGCCAGCAGCAAAGCTTCGGTAGTGGGTGGGAGACCAAAAGAGACCCAGTACTTC
.,TRBJ1-1,TRBV10-3,few,CAIMGLGNTEAFF,TGTGCCATCATGGGACTGGGGAACACTGAAGCTTTCTTT
.,TRBJ1-4,TRBV7-9,.,CASSWVWQGREKLFF,TGTGCCAGCAGCTGGGTGTGGCAGGGGCGGGAAAAACTGTTTTTT
.,TRBJ1-5,TRBV2,.,CASIDGPSQPQHF,TGTGCCAGCATCGACGGCCCCTCGCAGCCCCAGCATTTT
.,TRBJ1-4,TRBV30,.,CAWSGQINEKLFF,TGTGCCTGGAGTGGCCAGATTAATGAAAAACTGTTTTTT